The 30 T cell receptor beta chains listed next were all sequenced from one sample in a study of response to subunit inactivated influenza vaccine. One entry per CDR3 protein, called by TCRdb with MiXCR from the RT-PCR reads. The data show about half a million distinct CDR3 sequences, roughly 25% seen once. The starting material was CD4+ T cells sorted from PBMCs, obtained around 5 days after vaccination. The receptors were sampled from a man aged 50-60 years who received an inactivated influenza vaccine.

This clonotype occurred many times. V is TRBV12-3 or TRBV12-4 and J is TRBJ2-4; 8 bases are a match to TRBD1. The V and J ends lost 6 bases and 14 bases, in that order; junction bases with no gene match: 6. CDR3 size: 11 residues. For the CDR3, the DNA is TGTGCCAGCAGATCGACAGGGGAGGAGTACTTC. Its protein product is CASRSTGEEYF.

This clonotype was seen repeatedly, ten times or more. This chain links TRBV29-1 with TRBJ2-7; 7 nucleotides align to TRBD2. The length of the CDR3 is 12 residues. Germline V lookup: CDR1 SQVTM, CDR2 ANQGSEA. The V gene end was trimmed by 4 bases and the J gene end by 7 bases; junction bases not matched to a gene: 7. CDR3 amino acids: CSVGGAGREQYF. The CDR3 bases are TGCAGCGTTGGTGGAGCGGGGCGTGAGCAGTACTTC.

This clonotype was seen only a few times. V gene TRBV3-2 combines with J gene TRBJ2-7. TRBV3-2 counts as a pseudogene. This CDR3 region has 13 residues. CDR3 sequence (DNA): TGTGCCAGCAGCCTCCTCGACCGCTACGAGCAGTACTTC. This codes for CASSLLDRYEQYF.

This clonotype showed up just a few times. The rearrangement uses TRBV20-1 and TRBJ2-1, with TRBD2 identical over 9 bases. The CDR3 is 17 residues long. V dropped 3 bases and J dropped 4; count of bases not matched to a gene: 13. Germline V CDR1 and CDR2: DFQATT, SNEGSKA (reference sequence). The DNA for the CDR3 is TGCAGTGCTAGTTCCTCTCTAGGGGCGGGAGGGTACAATGAGCAGTTCTTC. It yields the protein CSASSSLGAGGYNEQFF.

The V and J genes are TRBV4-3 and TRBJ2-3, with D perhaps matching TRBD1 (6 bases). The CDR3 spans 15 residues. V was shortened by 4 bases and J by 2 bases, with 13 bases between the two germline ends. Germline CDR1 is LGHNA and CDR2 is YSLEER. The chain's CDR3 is CASSLRDKDTDTQYF. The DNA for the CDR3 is TGCGCCAGCAGCCTCCGGGACAAGGACACAGATACGCAGTATTTT.

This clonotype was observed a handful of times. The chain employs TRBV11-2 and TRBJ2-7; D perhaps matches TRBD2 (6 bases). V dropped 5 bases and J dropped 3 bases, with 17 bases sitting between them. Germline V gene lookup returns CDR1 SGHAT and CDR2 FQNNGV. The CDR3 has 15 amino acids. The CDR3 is CASSVAAGGSYEQYF. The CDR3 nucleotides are TGTGCCAGCAGCGTAGCGGCCGGGGGTAGCTACGAGCAGTACTTC.

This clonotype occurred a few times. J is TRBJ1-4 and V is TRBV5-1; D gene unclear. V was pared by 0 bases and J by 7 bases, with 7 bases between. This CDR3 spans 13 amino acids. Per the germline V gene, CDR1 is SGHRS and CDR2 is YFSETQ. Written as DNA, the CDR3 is TGCGCCAGCAGCTTGGGAGTCAGTGAAAAACTGTTTTTT. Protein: CASSLGVSEKLFF.

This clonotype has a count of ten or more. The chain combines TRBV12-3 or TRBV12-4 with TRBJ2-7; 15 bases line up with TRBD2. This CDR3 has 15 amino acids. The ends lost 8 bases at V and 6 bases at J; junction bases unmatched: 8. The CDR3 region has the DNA TGTGCCAGCGGGACTCCGGGACTAGCGGGGGGCGAGCAGTACTTC. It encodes CASGTPGLAGGEQYF.

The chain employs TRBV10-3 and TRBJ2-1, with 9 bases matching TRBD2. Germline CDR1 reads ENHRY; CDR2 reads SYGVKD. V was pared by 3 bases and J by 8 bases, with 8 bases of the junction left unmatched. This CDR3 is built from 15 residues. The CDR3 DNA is TGTGCCATCAGTGATAGGCTAGCGGGGTCGGATGAGCAGTTCTTC. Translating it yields CAISDRLAGSDEQFF.

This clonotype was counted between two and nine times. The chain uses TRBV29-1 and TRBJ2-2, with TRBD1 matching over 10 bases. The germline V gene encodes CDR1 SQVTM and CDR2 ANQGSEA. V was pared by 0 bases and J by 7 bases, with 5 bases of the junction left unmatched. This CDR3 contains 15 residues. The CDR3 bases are TGCAGCGTTGAAGATCGGACAGGGGGACGCGGGGAGCTGTTTTTT. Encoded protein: CSVEDRTGGRGELFF.

CDR3 in amino acids: CATRPDPGQGNTGELFF. The CDR3 DNA sequence: TGTGCCACCAGACCAGACCCGGGACAGGGGAACACCGGGGAGCTGTTTTTT. The chain employs TRBV24-1 and TRBJ2-2; 9 nucleotides line up with TRBD1. Germline V lookup: CDR1 KGHDR, CDR2 SFDVKD. Trimming took 7 bases from V and 1 from J; bases not matched to a gene: 9. The CDR3 has 17 residues.

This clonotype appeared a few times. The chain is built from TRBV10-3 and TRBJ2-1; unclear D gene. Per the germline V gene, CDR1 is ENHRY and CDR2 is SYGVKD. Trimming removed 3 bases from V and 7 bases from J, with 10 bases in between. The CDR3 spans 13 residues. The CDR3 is CAISEGFANEQFF. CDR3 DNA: TGTGCCATCAGTGAAGGATTCGCGAATGAGCAGTTCTTC.

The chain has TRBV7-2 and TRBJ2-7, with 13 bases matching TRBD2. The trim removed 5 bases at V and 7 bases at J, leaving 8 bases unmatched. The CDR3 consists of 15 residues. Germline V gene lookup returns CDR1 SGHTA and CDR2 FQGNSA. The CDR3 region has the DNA TGTGCCAGCAGCCCGGGGACTAGCGGGAATTGGGAGCAGTACTTC. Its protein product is CASSPGTSGNWEQYF.

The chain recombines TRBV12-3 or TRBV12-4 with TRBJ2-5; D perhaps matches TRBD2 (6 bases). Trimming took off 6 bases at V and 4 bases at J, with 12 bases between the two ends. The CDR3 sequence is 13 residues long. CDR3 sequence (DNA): TGTGCCAGCAGCCGGGACTGGATAGAGACCCAGTACTTC. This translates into CASSRDWIETQYF.

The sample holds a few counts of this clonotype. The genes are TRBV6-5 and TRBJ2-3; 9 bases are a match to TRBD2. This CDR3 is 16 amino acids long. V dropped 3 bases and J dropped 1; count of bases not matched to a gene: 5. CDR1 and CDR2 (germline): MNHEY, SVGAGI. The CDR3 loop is CASSYGGTSRTDTQYF. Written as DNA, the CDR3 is TGTGCCAGCAGTTATGGGGGGACTAGCCGCACAGATACGCAGTATTTT.

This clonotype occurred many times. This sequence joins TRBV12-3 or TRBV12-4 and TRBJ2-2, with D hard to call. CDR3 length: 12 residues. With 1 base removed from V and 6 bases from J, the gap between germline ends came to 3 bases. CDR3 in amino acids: CASSLGAGELFF. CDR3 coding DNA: TGTGCCAGCAGTTTAGGGGCCGGGGAGCTGTTTTTT.

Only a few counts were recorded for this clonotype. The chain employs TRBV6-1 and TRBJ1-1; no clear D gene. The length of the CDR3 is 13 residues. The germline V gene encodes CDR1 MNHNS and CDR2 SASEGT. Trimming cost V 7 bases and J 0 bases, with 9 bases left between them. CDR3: CASIGRLNTEAFF. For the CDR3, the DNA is TGTGCCAGCATCGGCCGCTTGAACACTGAAGCTTTCTTT.

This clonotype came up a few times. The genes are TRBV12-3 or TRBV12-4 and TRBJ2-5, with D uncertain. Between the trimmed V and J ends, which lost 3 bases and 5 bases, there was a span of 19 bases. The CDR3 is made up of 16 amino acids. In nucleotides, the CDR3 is TGTGCCAGCAGTTTTGGTATCGGAGAGGACGGGGAGACCCAGTACTTC. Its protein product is CASSFGIGEDGETQYF.

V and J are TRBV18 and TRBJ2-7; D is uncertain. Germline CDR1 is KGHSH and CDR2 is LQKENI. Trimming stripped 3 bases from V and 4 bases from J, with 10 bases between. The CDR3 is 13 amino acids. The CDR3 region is CASSPREEYEQYF. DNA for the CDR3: TGTGCCAGCTCACCCCGTGAGGAGTACGAGCAGTACTTC.

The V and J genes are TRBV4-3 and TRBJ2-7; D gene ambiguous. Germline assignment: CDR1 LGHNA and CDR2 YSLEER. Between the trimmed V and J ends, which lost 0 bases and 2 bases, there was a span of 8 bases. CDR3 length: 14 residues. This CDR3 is CASSQDTNTYEQYF. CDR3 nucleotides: TGCGCCAGCAGCCAAGATACCAACACCTACGAGCAGTACTTC.

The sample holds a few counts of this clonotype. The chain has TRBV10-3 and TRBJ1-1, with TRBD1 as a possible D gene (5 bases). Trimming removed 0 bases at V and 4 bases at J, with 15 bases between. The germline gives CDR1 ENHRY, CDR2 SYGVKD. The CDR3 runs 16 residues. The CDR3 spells CAISESHRRDVTEAFF. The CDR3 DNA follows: TGTGCCATCAGTGAGTCTCACAGGAGGGACGTCACTGAAGCTTTCTTT.

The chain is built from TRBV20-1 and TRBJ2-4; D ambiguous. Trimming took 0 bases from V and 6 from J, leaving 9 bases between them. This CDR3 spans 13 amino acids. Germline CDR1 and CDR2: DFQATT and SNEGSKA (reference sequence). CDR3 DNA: TGCAGTGCTAGAGAGACCAACCCAAACATTCAGTACTTC. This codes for CSARETNPNIQYF.

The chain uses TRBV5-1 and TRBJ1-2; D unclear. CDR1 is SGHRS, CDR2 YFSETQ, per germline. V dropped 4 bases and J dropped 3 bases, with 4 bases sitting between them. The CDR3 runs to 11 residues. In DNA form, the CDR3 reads TGCGCCAGCAGCGACTACTATGGCTACACCTTC. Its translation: CASSDYYGYTF.

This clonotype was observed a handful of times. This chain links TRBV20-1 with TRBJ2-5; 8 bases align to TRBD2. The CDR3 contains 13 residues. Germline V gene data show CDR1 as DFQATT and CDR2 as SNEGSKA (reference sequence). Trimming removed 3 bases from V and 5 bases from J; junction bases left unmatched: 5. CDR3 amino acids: CSASGGDGETQYF. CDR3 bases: TGCAGTGCTAGCGGGGGGGACGGGGAGACCCAGTACTTC.

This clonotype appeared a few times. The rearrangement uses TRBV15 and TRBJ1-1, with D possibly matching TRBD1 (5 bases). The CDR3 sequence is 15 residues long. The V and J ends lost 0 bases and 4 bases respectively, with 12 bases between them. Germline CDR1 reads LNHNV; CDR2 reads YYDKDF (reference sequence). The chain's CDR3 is CATSRDRAGLTEAFF. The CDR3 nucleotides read TGTGCCACCAGCAGAGATAGGGCGGGACTCACTGAAGCTTTCTTT.

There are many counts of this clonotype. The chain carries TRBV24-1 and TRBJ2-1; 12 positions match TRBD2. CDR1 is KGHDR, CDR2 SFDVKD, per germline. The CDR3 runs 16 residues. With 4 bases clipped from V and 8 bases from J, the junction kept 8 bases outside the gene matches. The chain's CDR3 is CATSDGTSGGRDEQFF. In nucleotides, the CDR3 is TGTGCCACCAGTGACGGAACTAGCGGGGGGCGGGATGAGCAGTTCTTC.

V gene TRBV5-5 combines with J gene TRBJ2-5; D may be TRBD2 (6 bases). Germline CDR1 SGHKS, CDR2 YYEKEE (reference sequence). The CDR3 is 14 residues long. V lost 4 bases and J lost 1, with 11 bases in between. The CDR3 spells CASSGGLTQETQYF. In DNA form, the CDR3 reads TGTGCCAGCAGCGGGGGACTGACCCAAGAGACCCAGTACTTC.

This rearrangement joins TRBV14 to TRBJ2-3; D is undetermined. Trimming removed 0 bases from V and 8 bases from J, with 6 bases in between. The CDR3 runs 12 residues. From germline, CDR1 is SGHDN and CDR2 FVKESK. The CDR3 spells CASSQDSPTQYF. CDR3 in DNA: TGTGCCAGCAGCCAAGATTCCCCTACGCAGTATTTT.

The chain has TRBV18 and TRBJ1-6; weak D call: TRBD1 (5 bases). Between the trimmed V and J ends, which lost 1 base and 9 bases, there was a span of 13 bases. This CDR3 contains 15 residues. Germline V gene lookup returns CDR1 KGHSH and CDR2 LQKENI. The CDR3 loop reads CASSPQAGIGSPLHF. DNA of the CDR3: TGTGCCAGCTCACCACAAGCAGGGATCGGTTCACCCCTCCACTTT.

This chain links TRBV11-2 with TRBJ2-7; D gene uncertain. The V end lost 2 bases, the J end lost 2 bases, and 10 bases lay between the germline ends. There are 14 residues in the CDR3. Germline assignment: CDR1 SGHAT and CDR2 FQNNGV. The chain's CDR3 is CASSLFAGAYEQYF. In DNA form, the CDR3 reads TGTGCCAGCAGCTTATTCGCAGGAGCCTACGAGCAGTACTTC.